Below are 27 T cell receptor beta chains sequenced from a single sample in a study of shared clonotypes between healthy human individuals. The assay was immunoSEQ multiplex PCR, and TCRdb's table has in-frame clones only and misses some. The data contain around 1.5 million clones, approximately 98% of them singletons. Sequencing was done on a sample of naive CD4+ T cells sorted from blood. This sample's subset: CD45RA+ positively selected. The receptor set was obtained from a man between 25 and 39 years old in good health.

The chain links TRBV28 to TRBJ2-7; the D gene is possibly TRBD1 (6 bases). V dropped 9 bases and J dropped 4 bases, with 16 bases sitting between them. The CDR3 sequence is 13 residues long. The germline V gene encodes CDR1 MDHEN and CDR2 SYDVKM. The CDR3 loop is CASNPRDIYEQYF. CDR3 DNA sequence: TGTGCCAGTAACCCAAGGGACATATACGAGCAGTACTTC.

This chain joins TRBV5-6 and TRBJ2-7; D gene ambiguous. The germline CDR1 and CDR2 sequences are SGHDT and YYEEEE. The CDR3 runs 12 residues. V lost 1 base to trimming and J lost 2 bases, with 4 bases between them. The CDR3 nucleotides read TGTGCCAGCAGCTTGTTTGCCTACGAGCAGTACTTC. This encodes CASSLFAYEQYF.

To note about this clone: Other DNA sequences in the sample encode the same CDR3. The J gene is TRBJ2-5, the V gene TRBV5-5, with TRBD1 as a possible D gene (6 bases). V dropped 1 base and J dropped 5 bases, with 9 bases sitting between them. CDR1 is SGHKS and CDR2 is YYEKEE in the germline V gene (reference sequence). This CDR3 has 13 amino acids. CDR3 DNA: TGTGCCAGCAGCTTGCAGGGGTTGGAGACCCAGTACTTC. Its translation is CASSLQGLETQYF.

This clone was observed once. This rearrangement joins TRBV7-9 to TRBJ2-1, with a possible D match to TRBD2 (6 bases). Trimming left V 4 bases short and J 6 bases short, with 10 bases between. CDR3 length: 13 amino acids. CDR1 and CDR2 (germline): SEHNR, FQNEAQ (reference sequence). The CDR3 DNA reads as TGTGCCAGCAGCTGGGGGACTGCCAATGAGCAGTTCTTC. This translates into CASSWGTANEQFF.

V usage is TRBV28 and J usage is TRBJ1-5; D is ambiguous. Germline V gene sequence: CDR1 MDHEN, CDR2 SYDVKM. This CDR3 comprises 15 residues. Trimming shortened V by 2 bases and J by 4 bases, and 12 bases separated the two germline ends. CDR3 nucleotide sequence: TGTGCCAGCAGTTTAGCAGCGGGGATAAATCAGCCCCAGCATTTT. Encoded protein: CASSLAAGINQPQHF. The whole variable domain, remainder taken from reference TRBV28 and TRBJ1-5, is DVKVTQSSRYLVKRTGEKVFLECVQDMDHENMFWYRQDPGLGLRLIYFSYDVKMKEKGDIPEGYSVSREKKERFSLILESASTNQTSMYLCASSLAAGINQPQHFGDGTRLSIL.

This chain connects TRBV13 to TRBJ2-3, with TRBD2 as a possible D gene (5 bases). The germline V and J ends were trimmed by 3 bases and 4 bases, with 14 bases remaining between them. CDR3 length: 15 residues. Germline CDR1 reads PRHDT; CDR2 reads FYEKMQ (reference sequence). The CDR3 sequence is CASSLIGRAADTQYF. DNA for the CDR3: TGTGCCAGCAGCTTGATTGGGAGAGCTGCAGATACGCAGTATTTT.

The chain joins TRBV5-1 to TRBJ1-1; possibly TRBD1 for D (5 bases). This CDR3 comprises 13 residues. Germline CDR1 reads SGHRS; CDR2 reads YFSETQ. V was pared by 0 bases and J by 8 bases, with 11 bases between. The CDR3 spells CASSLGYGAEAFF. CDR3 in DNA: TGCGCCAGCAGCTTGGGGTATGGGGCAGAAGCTTTCTTT.

The chain couples TRBV18 to TRBJ2-3; TRBD2 matches at 10 bases. The CDR3 has 16 amino acids. The junction had 7 bases not matched to a gene; V was cut back by 4 bases and J by 3 bases. Germline CDR1 reads KGHSH; CDR2 reads LQKENI. CDR3 in DNA: TGTGCCAGCTCACAATCTAGCGGGGGAAAGACAGATACGCAGTATTTT. Translating it yields CASSQSSGGKTDTQYF.

This clone was recorded only once. The chain recombines TRBV27 with TRBJ2-6, with 16 bases identical to TRBD2. This CDR3 spans 18 amino acids. J gave up 1 base and V 7 bases, and 4 bases lay outside the gene matches. From germline, CDR1 is MNHEY and CDR2 SMNVEV (reference sequence). CDR3 bases: TGTGCCAGCAAGGGACTAGCGGGAGGGAGGTCTGGGGCCAACGTCCTGACTTTC. Translating gives CASKGLAGGRSGANVLTF.

V usage is TRBV14 and J usage is TRBJ1-2, with unresolved D. Trimming took off 1 base at V and 5 bases at J, with 14 bases between the two ends. Germline CDR1 SGHDN, CDR2 FVKESK. The CDR3 is made up of 15 amino acids. DNA of the CDR3: TGTGCCAGCAGCCAAGCTGCTGGGCCGCGATATGGCTACACCTTC. Amino acid sequence: CASSQAAGPRYGYTF.

The rearrangement joins TRBV29-1 to TRBJ1-5, with 7 positions matching TRBD1. Germline CDR1 and CDR2: SQVTM and ANQGSEA. V was pared by 7 bases and J by 0 bases, with 9 bases of the junction left unmatched. The CDR3 has 15 amino acids. CDR3 in amino acids: CSAPDRDYSNQPQHF. CDR3 DNA: TGCAGCGCCCCAGACAGGGACTATAGCAATCAGCCCCAGCATTTT.

This clone showed up just once. The chain is built from TRBV2 and TRBJ2-2, with a tentative D call TRBD2 (5 bases). V was trimmed by 5 bases and J by 7 bases, leaving 14 bases between them. The CDR3 consists of 14 residues. Germline V CDR1 and CDR2: SNHLY, FYNNEI. The CDR3 DNA sequence: TGTGCCAGCAGTATGAGGGAGCTTGGCGGGGAGCTGTTTTTT. It translates to CASSMRELGGELFF.

In nucleotides, the CDR3 is TGTGCCAGCAGCTTAGGGACAAACGTTGGCGAGCAGTACTTC. As protein: CASSLGTNVGEQYF. V and J are TRBV7-2 and TRBJ2-7; D is perhaps TRBD1 (5 bases). This CDR3 is built from 14 residues. Germline values: CDR1 SGHTA, CDR2 FQGNSA. The V end lost 1 base, the J end lost 6 bases, and 13 bases lay between the germline ends.

The genes are TRBV7-7 and TRBJ2-3; TRBD2 might be the D (7 bases). CDR1 is SSHAT, CDR2 FNYEAQ, per germline (reference sequence). The length of the CDR3 is 16 residues. Trimming cost V 5 bases and J 6 bases, with 21 bases left between them. The DNA of the CDR3 is TGTGCCAGCAGCCCCCGTGGGGGGGGCAAATGGGATACGCAGTATTTT. It yields the protein CASSPRGGGKWDTQYF.

The rearrangement joins TRBV29-1 to TRBJ2-1; D not resolved. The V end lost 2 bases, the J end lost 8 bases, and 28 bases lay between the germline ends. The germline gives CDR1 SQVTM, CDR2 ANQGSEA. The CDR3 extends over 18 amino acids. Here the CDR3 reads CSVESMIETRHRSHEQFF. The DNA for the CDR3 is TGCAGCGTTGAATCCATGATCGAGACCCGCCACCGGAGCCATGAGCAGTTCTTC.

The CDR3 reads CASSSRGPPYEQYF. As DNA, the CDR3 is TGTGCCAGCAGTTCCCGGGGACCTCCCTACGAGCAGTACTTC. This chain joins TRBV28 and TRBJ2-7, with D possibly being TRBD1 or TRBD2 (5 bases each). With 4 bases removed from V and 2 bases from J, the gap between germline ends came to 12 bases. CDR1 and CDR2 from the germline V gene are MDHEN and SYDVKM. The CDR3 spans 14 residues.

The CDR3 reads CASSYSRAYNEQFF. CDR3 in DNA: TGTGCCAGCAGCTACTCCAGGGCCTACAATGAGCAGTTCTTC. The rearrangement links TRBV5-5 to TRBJ2-1, with TRBD1 as a possible D gene (5 bases). The CDR3 has 14 amino acids. Trimming took 3 bases from V and 2 from J, leaving 9 bases between them. The V gene's germline CDR1 is SGHKS and CDR2 YYEKEE (reference sequence).

Comment on this clone: Other DNA sequences in the sample encode the same CDR3. V usage is TRBV18 and J usage is TRBJ2-7; 9 positions match TRBD2. V shed 3 bases, J shed 1 base, and the junction held 4 bases outside the gene matches. Germline CDR1 reads KGHSH; CDR2 reads LQKENI. The CDR3 totals 15 residues. DNA of the CDR3: TGTGCCAGCTCACCTAGCGGGAGAGGGTCCTACGAGCAGTACTTC. Translation: CASSPSGRGSYEQYF.

V and J are TRBV9 and TRBJ2-1, with D perhaps TRBD1 (6 bases). Trimming shortened V by 0 bases and J by 8 bases, and 15 bases separated the two germline ends. This CDR3 comprises 15 residues. From germline, CDR1 is SGDLS and CDR2 YYNGEE. CDR3 nucleotide sequence: TGTGCCAGCAGCGTAGCACCGTCTCCAGGGGATGAGCAGTTCTTC. Its protein product is CASSVAPSPGDEQFF.

The CDR3 sequence is CASTEGVVSSYEQYF. CDR3 nucleotide sequence: TGTGCCAGCACCGAAGGGGTTGTTTCATCCTACGAGCAGTACTTC. The V and J genes are TRBV28 and TRBJ2-7; D is possibly TRBD1 (5 bases). Trimming left V 7 bases short and J 1 base short, with 17 bases between. Germline CDR1 reads MDHEN; CDR2 reads SYDVKM. This CDR3 contains 15 residues.

The rearrangement uses TRBV5-1 and TRBJ2-7; 8 positions match TRBD1. The V and J ends lost 3 bases and 2 bases, in that order; junction bases with no gene match: 7. Germline assignment: CDR1 SGHRS and CDR2 YFSETQ. CDR3 size: 15 residues. For the CDR3, the DNA is TGCGCCAGCAGCTACACAGGGGGTCTTCCCTACGAGCAGTACTTC. This sequence encodes CASSYTGGLPYEQYF.

As to this clone: The same CDR3 is also encoded by other DNA sequences in this sample. The chain recombines TRBV18 with TRBJ2-2; D is unclear. This CDR3 is built from 15 residues. The germline CDR1 and CDR2 sequences are KGHSH and LQKENI. Trimming cost V 3 bases and J 1 base, with 9 bases left between them. This chain's CDR3 is CASSPTGGNTGELFF. For the CDR3, the DNA is TGTGCCAGCTCACCCACCGGCGGGAACACCGGGGAGCTGTTTTTT.

The V gene is TRBV30, the J gene TRBJ2-5; D not certain. The germline CDR1 and CDR2 sequences are GTSNPN and SVGIG (reference sequence). Trimming stripped 7 bases from V and 1 base from J, with 16 bases between. This CDR3 region has 14 residues. CDR3 nucleotides: TGTGCCTTGGCCCTGGGCAGACTCCAAGAGACCCAGTACTTC. It encodes CALALGRLQETQYF.

The gene calls are TRBV30 and TRBJ2-3; 10 nucleotides agree with TRBD2. Losses at the gene ends were 2 bases for V and 10 bases for J; bases not matched to a gene: 6. This CDR3 has 13 amino acids. CDR1 GTSNPN and CDR2 SVGIG come from the germline V gene (reference sequence). DNA of the CDR3: TGTGCCTGGAGTCTAGCGGGGGCCGTAGCGCAGTATTTT. Protein product: CAWSLAGAVAQYF.

This chain connects TRBV2 to TRBJ2-7; TRBD1 or TRBD2 may be the D gene (5 bases each). V lost 7 bases to trimming and J lost 6 bases, with 10 bases between them. This CDR3 is 11 amino acids long. Germline values: CDR1 SNHLY, CDR2 FYNNEI. CDR3 bases: TGTGCCAGCACGAATGGGGGCGAGCAGTACTTC. Encoded protein: CASTNGGEQYF.

V and J are TRBV5-4 and TRBJ1-2; D is perhaps TRBD1 (5 bases). The CDR3 is 14 residues long. V shed 1 base and J shed 0 bases, with 7 bases lying between them. The germline CDR1 and CDR2 sequences are SGHNT and YYREEE (reference sequence). Written as DNA, the CDR3 is TGTGCCAGCAGCTTGACAGGCTCTAACTATGGCTACACCTTC. Protein: CASSLTGSNYGYTF.

This clone has a single count. The rearrangement joins TRBV5-4 to TRBJ2-1; 7 bases align to TRBD2. The CDR3 consists of 15 residues. Germline V lookup: CDR1 SGHNT, CDR2 YYREEE (reference sequence). Trimming at V came to 3 bases and at J to 5 bases, leaving 8 bases not matched to a gene. The CDR3 bases are TGTGCCAGCAGCTATCCGGGACTAACCGACAATGAGCAGTTCTTC. This gives the protein CASSYPGLTDNEQFF.